The sequence of this T cell receptor beta chain was determined in a study of CD8 T cells in ankylosing spondylitis. Study findings and constraints: Disease-linked clones reportedly concentrated significantly in matched ankylosing spondylitis synovial fluid. Blood from ankylosing spondylitis patients appeared to carry a characteristic eight-variant TCR beta motif. Clones linked to the disease showed a CD8+ phenotype. They occurred at relatively low frequencies in peripheral blood.

One entry per CDR3 protein results from TCRdb running MiXCR on the 5' RACE reads. The sample consists of roughly 700,000 distinct CDR3 sequences, roughly 19% of them appearing once. This CDR3 spans 16 amino acids. V lost 2 bases and J lost 0, with 11 bases in between. This clonotype appeared a few times. Its cognate antigen is unknown. The chain uses TRBV12-3 or TRBV12-4 and TRBJ1-3; D not certain. Sequencing input: blood, either unsorted or a sorted T cell fraction (not recorded which). The TCR originated in a male donor with ankylosing spondylitis. In DNA form, the CDR3 reads TGTGCCAGCAGTTTAAAGTCCCCCTTCTCTGGAAACACCATATATTTT. It translates to CASSLKSPFSGNTIYF.